This T cell receptor (beta chain) was retrieved from a study of response to subunit inactivated influenza vaccine. The study, taken as a whole, reports: Each seasonal influenza vaccination recruits few new T cells, the authors suggested.

A note on this clonotype: Antigen specificity is unknown.

Each CDR3 protein is one row after TCRdb ran MiXCR on the RT-PCR reads. This table holds some 800,000 distinct CDR3 sequences, around 21% found once. Trimming shortened V by 4 bases and J by 0 bases, and 16 bases separated the two germline ends. The germline gives CDR1 PRHDT, CDR2 FYEKMQ (reference sequence). The CDR3 runs to 17 residues. Here the sequenced sample was PBMCs from blood, taken roughly 5 days after vaccination. The clonotype comes from a man aged 50 to 60 who received an inactivated influenza vaccine. J is TRBJ2-4 and V is TRBV13; D tentatively reads TRBD1 or TRBD2 (5 bases each). The CDR3 DNA reads as TGTGCCAGCAGCTCCAGAGGGGTCGGGCTAGCCAAAAACATTCAGTACTTC. It encodes CASSSRGVGLAKNIQYF.